This TCR beta chain was sequenced for a study of monozygotic twins with inflammatory bowel disease. TCRdb reprocessed the 5' RACE reads; each CDR3 protein has one entry and no DNA is given. Its table records more than 300,000 distinct CDR3 sequences. The CDR3 totals 14 residues. In regard to this clonotype: Its antigen is not identified.

Findings and caveats of the study: Clonotype sharing was lower in IBD patients than healthy twins, most markedly with disease activity.

The sequence derives from a human donor with ulcerative colitis or Crohn's disease, or a healthy co-twin of an affected twin (not recorded which). The rearrangement uses TRBV12-3 or TRBV12-4 and TRBJ2-2. Sample: blood. The CDR3 region is CASSLVQWTGELFF.